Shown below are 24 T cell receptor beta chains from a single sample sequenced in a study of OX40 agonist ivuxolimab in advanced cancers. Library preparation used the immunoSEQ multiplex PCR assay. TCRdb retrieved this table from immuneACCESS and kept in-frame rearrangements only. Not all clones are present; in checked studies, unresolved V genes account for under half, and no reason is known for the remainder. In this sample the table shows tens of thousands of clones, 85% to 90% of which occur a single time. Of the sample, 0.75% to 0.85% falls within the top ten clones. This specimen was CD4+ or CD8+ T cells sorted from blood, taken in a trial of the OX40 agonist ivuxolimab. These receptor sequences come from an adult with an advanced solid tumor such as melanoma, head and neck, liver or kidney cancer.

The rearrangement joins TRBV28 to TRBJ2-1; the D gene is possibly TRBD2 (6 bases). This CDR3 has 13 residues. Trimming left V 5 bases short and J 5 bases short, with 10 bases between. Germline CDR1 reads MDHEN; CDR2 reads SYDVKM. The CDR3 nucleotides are TGTGCCAGCAGTGGAGGGAGCGACAATGAGCAGTTCTTC. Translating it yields CASSGGSDNEQFF. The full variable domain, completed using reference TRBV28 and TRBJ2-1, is DVKVTQSSRYLVKRTGEKVFLECVQDMDHENMFWYRQDPGLGLRLIYFSYDVKMKEKGDIPEGYSVSREKKERFSLILESASTNQTSMYLCASSGGSDNEQFFGPGTRLTVL.

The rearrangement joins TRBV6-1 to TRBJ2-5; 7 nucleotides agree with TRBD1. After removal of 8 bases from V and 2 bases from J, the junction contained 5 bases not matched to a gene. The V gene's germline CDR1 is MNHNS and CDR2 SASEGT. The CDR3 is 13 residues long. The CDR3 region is CASATGWQETQYF. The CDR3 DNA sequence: TGTGCCAGCGCGACAGGGTGGCAAGAGACCCAGTACTTC.

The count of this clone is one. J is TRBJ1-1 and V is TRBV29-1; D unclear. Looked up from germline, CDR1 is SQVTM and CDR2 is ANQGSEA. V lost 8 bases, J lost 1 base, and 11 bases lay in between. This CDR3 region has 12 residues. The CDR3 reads CSTYRGNTEAFF. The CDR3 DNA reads TGCAGCACATATCGGGGGAACACTGAAGCTTTCTTT. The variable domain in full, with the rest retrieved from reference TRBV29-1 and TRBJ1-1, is SAVISQKPSRDICQRGTSLTIQCQVDSQVTMMFWYRQQPGQSLTLIATANQGSEATYESGFVIDKFPISRPNLTFSTLTVSNMSPEDSSIYLCSTYRGNTEAFFGQGTRLTVV.

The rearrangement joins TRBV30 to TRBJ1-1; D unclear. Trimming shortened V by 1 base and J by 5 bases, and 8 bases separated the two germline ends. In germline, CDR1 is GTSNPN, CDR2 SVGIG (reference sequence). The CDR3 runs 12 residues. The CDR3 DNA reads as TGTGCCTGGAGTGATGTAGGAACTGAAGCTTTCTTT. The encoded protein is CAWSDVGTEAFF.

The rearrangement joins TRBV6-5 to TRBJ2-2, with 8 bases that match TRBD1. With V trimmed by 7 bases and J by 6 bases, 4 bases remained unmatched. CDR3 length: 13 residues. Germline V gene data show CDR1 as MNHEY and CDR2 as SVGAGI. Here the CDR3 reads CASNRGLPGELFF. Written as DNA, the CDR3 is TGTGCCAGCAACAGGGGGTTACCCGGGGAGCTGTTTTTT.

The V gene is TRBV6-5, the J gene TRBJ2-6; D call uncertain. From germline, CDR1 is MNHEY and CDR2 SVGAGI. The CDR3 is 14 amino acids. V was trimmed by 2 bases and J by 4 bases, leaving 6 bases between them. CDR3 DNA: TGTGCCAGCAGTTACCAGGAAGGGGCCAACGTCCTGACTTTC. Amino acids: CASSYQEGANVLTF.

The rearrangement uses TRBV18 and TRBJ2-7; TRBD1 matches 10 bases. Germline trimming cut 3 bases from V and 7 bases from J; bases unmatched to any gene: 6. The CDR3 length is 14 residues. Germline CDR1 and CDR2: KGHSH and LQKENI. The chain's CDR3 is CASSPGQGLREQYF. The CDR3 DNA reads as TGTGCCAGCTCACCGGGACAGGGGTTAAGGGAGCAGTACTTC.

CDR3 sequence reads: CASSATMGPSTDTQYF. In DNA form, the CDR3 reads TGTGCCAGCAGCGCCACTATGGGACCTAGCACAGATACGCAGTATTTT. The genes are TRBV5-6 and TRBJ2-3; the D call may be TRBD1 or TRBD2 (5 bases each). Trimming stripped 4 bases from V and 0 bases from J, with 15 bases between. The germline V gene has CDR1 SGHDT and CDR2 YYEEEE. The CDR3 extends over 16 amino acids.

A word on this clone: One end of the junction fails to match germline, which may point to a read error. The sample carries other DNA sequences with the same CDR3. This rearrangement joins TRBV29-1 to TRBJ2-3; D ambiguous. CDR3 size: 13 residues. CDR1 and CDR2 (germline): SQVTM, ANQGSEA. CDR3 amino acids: CSVEQQRPDTQYF. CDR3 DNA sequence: TGCAGCGTTGAACAGCAGCGTCCAGATACACAGTATTTT.

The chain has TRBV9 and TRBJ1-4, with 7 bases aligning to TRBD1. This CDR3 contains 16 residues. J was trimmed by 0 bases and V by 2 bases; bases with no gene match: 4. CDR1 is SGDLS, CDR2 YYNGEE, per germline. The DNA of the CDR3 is TGTGCCAGCAGCGTCGGGACAGTCCCAACTAATGAAAAACTGTTTTTT. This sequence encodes CASSVGTVPTNEKLFF. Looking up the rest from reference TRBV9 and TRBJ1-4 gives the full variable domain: DSGVTQTPKHLITATGQRVTLRCSPRSGDLSVYWYQQSLDQGLQFLIQYYNGEERAKGNILERFSAQQFPDLHSELNLSSLELGDSALYFCASSVGTVPTNEKLFFGSGTQLSVL.

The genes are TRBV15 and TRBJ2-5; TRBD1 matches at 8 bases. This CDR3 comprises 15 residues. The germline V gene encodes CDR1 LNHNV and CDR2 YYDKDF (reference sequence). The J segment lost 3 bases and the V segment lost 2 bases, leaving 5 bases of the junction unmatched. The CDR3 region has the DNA TGTGCCACCAGCAGATTAGGACAGGGAGAAGAGACCCAGTACTTC. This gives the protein CATSRLGQGEETQYF.

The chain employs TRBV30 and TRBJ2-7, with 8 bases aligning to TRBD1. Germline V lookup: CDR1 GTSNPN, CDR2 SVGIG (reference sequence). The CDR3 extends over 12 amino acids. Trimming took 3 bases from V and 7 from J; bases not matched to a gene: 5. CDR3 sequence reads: CAWRRQGWEQYF. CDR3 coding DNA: TGTGCCTGGAGACGACAGGGGTGGGAGCAGTACTTC.

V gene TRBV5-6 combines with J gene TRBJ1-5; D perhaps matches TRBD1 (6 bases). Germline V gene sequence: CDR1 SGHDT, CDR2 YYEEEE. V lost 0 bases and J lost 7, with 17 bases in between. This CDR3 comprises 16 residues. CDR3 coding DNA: TGTGCCAGCAGCTTGGGGGGGGGCCCCTCTGGGCAGCCCCAGCATTTT. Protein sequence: CASSLGGGPSGQPQHF.

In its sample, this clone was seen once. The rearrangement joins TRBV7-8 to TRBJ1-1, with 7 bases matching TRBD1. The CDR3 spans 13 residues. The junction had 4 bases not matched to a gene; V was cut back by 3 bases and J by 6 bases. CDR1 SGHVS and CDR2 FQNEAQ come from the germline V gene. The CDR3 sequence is CASSLTGSAEAFF. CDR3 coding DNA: TGTGCCAGCAGCTTGACAGGGTCGGCTGAAGCTTTCTTT. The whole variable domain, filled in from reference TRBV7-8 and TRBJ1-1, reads GAGVSQSPRYKVAKRGQDVALRCDPISGHVSLFWYQQALGQGPEFLTYFQNEAQLDKSGLPSDRFFAERPEGSVSTLKIQRTQQEDSAVYLCASSLTGSAEAFFGQGTRLTVV.

The CDR3 protein is CASSEALTVGKLFF. The CDR3 DNA reads as TGTGCCAGCAGTGAAGCGCTGACAGTCGGAAAACTGTTTTTT. The gene calls are TRBV2 and TRBJ1-4, with D possibly TRBD1 on 5 matching bases. Germline CDR1 and CDR2: SNHLY and FYNNEI. This CDR3 has 14 residues. V gave up 0 bases and J gave up 10 bases, with 12 bases separating them.

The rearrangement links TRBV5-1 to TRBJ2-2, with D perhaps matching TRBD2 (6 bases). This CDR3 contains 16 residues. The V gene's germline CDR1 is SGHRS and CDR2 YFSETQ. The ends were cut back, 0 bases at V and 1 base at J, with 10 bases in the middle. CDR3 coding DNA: TGCGCCAGCAGCTTGGCGCATAGCGGGAACACCGGGGAGCTGTTTTTT. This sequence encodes CASSLAHSGNTGELFF.

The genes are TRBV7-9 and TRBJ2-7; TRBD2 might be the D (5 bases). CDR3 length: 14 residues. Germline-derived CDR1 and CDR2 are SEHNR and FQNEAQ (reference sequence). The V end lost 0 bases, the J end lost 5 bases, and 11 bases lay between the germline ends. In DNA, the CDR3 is TGTGCCAGCAGCTTAGCGCTATCAGCGGACGAGCAGTACTTC. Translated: CASSLALSADEQYF.

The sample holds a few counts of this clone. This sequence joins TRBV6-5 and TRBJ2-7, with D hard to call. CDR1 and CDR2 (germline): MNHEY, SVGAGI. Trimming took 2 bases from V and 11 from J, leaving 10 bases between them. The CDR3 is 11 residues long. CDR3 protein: CASSYMGSEYF. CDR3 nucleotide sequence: TGTGCCAGCAGTTACATGGGCTCGGAGTACTTC.

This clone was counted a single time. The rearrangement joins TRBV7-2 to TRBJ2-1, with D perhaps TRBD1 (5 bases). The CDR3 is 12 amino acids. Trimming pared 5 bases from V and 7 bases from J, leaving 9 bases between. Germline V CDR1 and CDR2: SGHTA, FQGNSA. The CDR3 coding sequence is TGTGCCAGCAGCCGAAGGGGTAATGAGCAGTTCTTC. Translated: CASSRRGNEQFF.

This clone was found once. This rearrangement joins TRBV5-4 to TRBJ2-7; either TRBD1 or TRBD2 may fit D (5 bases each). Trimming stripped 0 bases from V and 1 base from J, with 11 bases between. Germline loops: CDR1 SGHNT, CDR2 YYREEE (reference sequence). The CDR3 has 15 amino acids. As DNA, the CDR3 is TGTGCCAGCAGCTTGGGGCCCAGGGAGTCCTACGAGCAGTACTTC. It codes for CASSLGPRESYEQYF.

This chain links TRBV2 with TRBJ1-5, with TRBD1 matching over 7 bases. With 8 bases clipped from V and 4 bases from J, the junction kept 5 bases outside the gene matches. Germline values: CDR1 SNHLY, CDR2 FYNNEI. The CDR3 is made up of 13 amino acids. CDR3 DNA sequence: TGTGCCAGCCAATCGACAGGGAATCAGCCCCAGCATTTT. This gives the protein CASQSTGNQPQHF. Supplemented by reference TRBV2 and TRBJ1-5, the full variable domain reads EPEVTQTPSHQVTQMGQEVILRCVPISNHLYFYWYRQILGQKVEFLVSFYNNEISEKSEIFDDQFSVERPDGSNFTLKIRSTKLEDSAMYFCASQSTGNQPQHFGDGTRLSIL.

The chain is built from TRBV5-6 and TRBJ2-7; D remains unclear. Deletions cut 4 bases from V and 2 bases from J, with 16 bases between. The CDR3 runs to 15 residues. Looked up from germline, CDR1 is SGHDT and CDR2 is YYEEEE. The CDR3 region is CASSAPGLDTYEQYF. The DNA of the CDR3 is TGTGCCAGCAGCGCCCCGGGCCTAGATACCTACGAGCAGTACTTC.

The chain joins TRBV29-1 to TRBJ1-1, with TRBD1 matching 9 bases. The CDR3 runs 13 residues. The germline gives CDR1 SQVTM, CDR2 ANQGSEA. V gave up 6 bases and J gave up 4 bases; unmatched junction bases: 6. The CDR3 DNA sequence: TGCAGCGTGGGGACAGGGTTTGGCACTGAAGCTTTCTTT. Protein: CSVGTGFGTEAFF.

The CDR3 region has the DNA TGTGCCAGCAGTTGGGGGGAAGGCACAGATACGCAGTATTTT. Its protein product is CASSWGEGTDTQYF. The gene calls are TRBV6-5 and TRBJ2-3, with a tentative D call TRBD2 (6 bases). CDR3 length: 14 amino acids. Between the trimmed V and J ends, which lost 4 bases and 1 base, there was a span of 9 bases. CDR1 and CDR2 from the germline V gene are MNHEY and SVGAGI.